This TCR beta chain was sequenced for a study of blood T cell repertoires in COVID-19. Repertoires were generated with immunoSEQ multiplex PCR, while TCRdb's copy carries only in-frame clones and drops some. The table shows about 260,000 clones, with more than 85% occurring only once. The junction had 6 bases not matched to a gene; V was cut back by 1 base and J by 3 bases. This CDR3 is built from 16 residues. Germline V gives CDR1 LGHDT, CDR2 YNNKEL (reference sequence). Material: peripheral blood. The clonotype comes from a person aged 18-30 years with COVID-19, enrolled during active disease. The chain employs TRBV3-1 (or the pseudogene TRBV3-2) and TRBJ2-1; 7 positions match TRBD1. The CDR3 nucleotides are TGTGCCAGCAGCCAAGGGGCAGGGGGTCTCTACAATGAGCAGTTCTTC. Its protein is CASSQGAGGLYNEQFF.